The clone carrying this TCR beta chain has only a few counts. Its antigen is currently unknown. The use of a sample-barcoded 5' primer and a J-beta primer mix characterized a second PCR of roughly 6 to 11 cycles. TCRdb processed the 5' RACE reads anew with MiXCR; each CDR3 protein has one entry. The sample consists of around 1.5 million distinct CDR3 sequences, approximately 59% of them appearing once. These data belong to a study of blood T cells in healthy people across ages. Notes on the study in general: Both higher diversity and more naive CD4+ cells marked long-lived donors when set against aged donors.

This CDR3 spans 15 amino acids. Germline values: CDR1 SGHKS, CDR2 YYEKEE (reference sequence). V shed 4 bases, J shed 0 bases, and the junction held 3 bases outside the gene matches. Every donor gave roughly 9.2 milliliters of peripheral blood. J is TRBJ2-3 and V is TRBV5-5, with TRBD1 matching 9 bases. The specimen was blood. The clonotype comes from a young man in good health. The CDR3 DNA reads TGTGCCAGCAGCCAGGGACAGGGTAGCACAGATACGCAGTATTTT. Translating gives CASSQGQGSTDTQYF.